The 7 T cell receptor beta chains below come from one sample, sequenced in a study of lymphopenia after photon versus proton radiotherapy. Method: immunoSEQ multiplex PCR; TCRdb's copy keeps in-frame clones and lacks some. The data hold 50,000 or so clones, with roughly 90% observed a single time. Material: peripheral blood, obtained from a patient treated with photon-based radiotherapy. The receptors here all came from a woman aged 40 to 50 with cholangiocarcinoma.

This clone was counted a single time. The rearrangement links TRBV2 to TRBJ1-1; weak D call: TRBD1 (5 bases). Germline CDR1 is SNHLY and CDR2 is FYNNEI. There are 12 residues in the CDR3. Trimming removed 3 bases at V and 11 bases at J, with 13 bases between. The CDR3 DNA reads TGTGCCAGCAGTGATGAGCCAGGGCGGGCTTTCTTT. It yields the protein CASSDEPGRAFF.

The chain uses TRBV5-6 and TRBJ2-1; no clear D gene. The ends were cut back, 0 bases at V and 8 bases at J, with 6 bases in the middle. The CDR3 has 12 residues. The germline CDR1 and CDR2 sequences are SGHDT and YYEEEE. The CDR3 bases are TGTGCCAGCAGCTTGGGGGCGGATGAGCAGTTCTTC. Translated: CASSLGADEQFF.

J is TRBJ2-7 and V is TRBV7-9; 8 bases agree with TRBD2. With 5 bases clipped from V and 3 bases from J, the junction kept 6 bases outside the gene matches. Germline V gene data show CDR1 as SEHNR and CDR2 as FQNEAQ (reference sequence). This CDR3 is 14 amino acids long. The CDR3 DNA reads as TGTGCCAGCAGCCCCGGGGGGGGATACTACGAGCAGTACTTC. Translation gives CASSPGGGYYEQYF.

In nucleotides, the CDR3 is TGTGCCAGCAGTGTTGGGACAGTAGGGGTGAATGAGCAGTTCTTC. It yields the protein CASSVGTVGVNEQFF. The V and J genes are TRBV6-1 and TRBJ2-1, with 7 nucleotides matching TRBD1. The junction had 10 bases not matched to a gene; V was cut back by 4 bases and J by 7 bases. The CDR3 is made up of 15 amino acids. CDR1 is MNHNS and CDR2 is SASEGT in the germline V gene.

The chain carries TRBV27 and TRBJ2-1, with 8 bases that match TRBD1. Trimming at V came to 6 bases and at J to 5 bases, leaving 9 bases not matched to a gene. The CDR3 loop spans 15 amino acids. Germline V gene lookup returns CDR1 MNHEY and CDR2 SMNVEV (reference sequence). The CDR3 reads CASSPTRGPDNEQFF. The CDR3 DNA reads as TGTGCCAGCAGCCCAACCAGGGGGCCTGACAATGAGCAGTTCTTC.

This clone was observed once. Written as DNA, the CDR3 is TGTGCCAGCAGCACGAGGTTTTACAATGAGCAGTTCTTC. It encodes CASSTRFYNEQFF. This sequence joins TRBV14 and TRBJ2-1; no clear D gene. There are 13 residues in the CDR3. Trimming shortened V by 5 bases and J by 4 bases, and 9 bases separated the two germline ends. Germline assignment: CDR1 SGHDN and CDR2 FVKESK.

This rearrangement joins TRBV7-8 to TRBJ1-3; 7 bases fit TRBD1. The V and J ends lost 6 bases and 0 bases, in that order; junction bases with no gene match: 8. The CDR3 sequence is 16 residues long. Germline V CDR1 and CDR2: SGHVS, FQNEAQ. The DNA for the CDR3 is TGTGCCAGCAGGAACGACAGGGCTACCTCTGGAAACACCATATATTTT. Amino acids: CASRNDRATSGNTIYF. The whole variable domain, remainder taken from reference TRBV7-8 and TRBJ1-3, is GAGVSQSPRYKVAKRGQDVALRCDPISGHVSLFWYQQALGQGPEFLTYFQNEAQLDKSGLPSDRFFAERPEGSVSTLKIQRTQQEDSAVYLCASRNDRATSGNTIYFGEGSWLTVV.